The source of this T cell receptor beta chain is a study of T cell responses to AZD1222 COVID-19 vaccine. Study-wide background: Second-dose recipients at about 4 or about 12 weeks were treated as one pooled group. Findings and caveats of the study: Vaccine-associated CD4 TCRs spanned spike, dominant at 160-218 and 743-854.

CDR3 length: 11 amino acids. Trimming took off 5 bases at V and 3 bases at J, with 5 bases between the two ends. In germline, CDR1 is SNHLY, CDR2 FYNNEI. On this clone: What it binds is unknown.

Sequenced by immunoSEQ multiplex PCR; TCRdb stores in-frame clones only, minus some. The data contain over 100,000 clones, approximately 87% of them singletons. The clonotype originates from an adult in good health. The specimen comprised peripheral blood, sampled on day 0 of AZD1222 vaccination. The chain links TRBV2 to TRBJ2-7, with D uncertain. The CDR3 DNA reads TGTGCCAGCAGTATAGGCTACGAGCAGTACTTC. Its protein is CASSIGYEQYF.